Presented here are 28 T cell receptor beta chains from one specimen sequenced in a study of T cell responses to AZD1222 COVID-19 vaccine (dated by TCRdb to the early 2020s). Receptors were amplified or captured by the immunoSEQ multiplex PCR assay. TCRdb's version of the immuneACCESS table is confined to in-frame rearrangements and falls short of the full clone set. An unresolved V gene accounts for under half of the shortfall where checked; the remainder is of unknown origin. The sample has roughly 140,000 clones on record, 88% of them singletons. Of the sample, approximately 2.1% is held by the ten largest clones. The time point label of this sample denotes: baseline before first vaccination. The sample in question was peripheral blood, obtained on day 0 of AZD1222 vaccination. These receptor sequences come from an adult in good health.

The table lists this clone with a count of one. The chain uses TRBV29-1 and TRBJ1-1; D gene uncertain. CDR3 length: 11 amino acids. V dropped 2 bases and J dropped 4 bases, with 5 bases sitting between them. The germline V gene encodes CDR1 SQVTM and CDR2 ANQGSEA. CDR3 sequence: CSVESLTEAFF. In DNA form, the CDR3 reads TGCAGCGTTGAATCCCTCACTGAAGCTTTCTTT.

The chain has TRBV7-3 and TRBJ1-6, with D possibly TRBD1 on 6 matching bases. The V and J ends lost 0 bases and 9 bases respectively, with 12 bases between them. The CDR3 extends over 15 amino acids. Germline V gene data show CDR1 as SGHTA and CDR2 as FQGTGA. CDR3 DNA sequence: TGTGCCAGCAGCTTAACGTGGGCAGGGGCTTCACCCCTCCACTTT. Translated: CASSLTWAGASPLHF.

This chain links TRBV6-5 with TRBJ1-4; D gene unclear. Germline values: CDR1 MNHEY, CDR2 SVGAGI. The V and J ends lost 6 bases and 5 bases respectively, with 1 base between them. The CDR3 runs 10 residues. The CDR3 loop is CASRNEKLFF. DNA for the CDR3: TGTGCCAGCAGAAATGAAAAACTGTTTTTT.

This clone was picked up one time. The gene calls are TRBV25-1 and TRBJ1-4, with D hard to call. The V gene lost 1 base and the J gene lost 0 bases, with 6 bases spanning the gap. The CDR3 consists of 15 residues. The germline gives CDR1 MGHDK, CDR2 SYGVNS. The CDR3 DNA is TGTGCCAGCAGTGAATCCGGGGCAACTAATGAAAAACTGTTTTTT. As protein: CASSESGATNEKLFF.

V gene TRBV6-4 combines with J gene TRBJ1-2; the D is unclear. Germline assignment: CDR1 MRHNA and CDR2 SNTAGT. The V end was cut by 3 bases, the J end by 8 bases, with 16 bases between. The CDR3 is made up of 14 amino acids. The CDR3 is CASSEVGMTEGYTF. CDR3 bases: TGTGCCAGCAGTGAGGTCGGGATGACGGAGGGCTACACCTTC.

This chain uses TRBV5-1 with TRBJ1-2; D remains ambiguous. Germline V lookup: CDR1 SGHRS, CDR2 YFSETQ. Trimming removed 1 base from V and 5 bases from J, with 12 bases in between. This CDR3 spans 14 amino acids. Here the CDR3 reads CASSLYRPGYGYTF. In nucleotides, the CDR3 is TGCGCCAGCAGCTTGTACCGACCGGGGTATGGCTACACCTTC.

This clone has a handful of counts. The CDR3 protein is CAREVTDTQYF. In DNA, the CDR3 is TGTGCCAGGGAGGTCACAGATACGCAGTATTTT. The V gene is TRBV2, the J gene TRBJ2-3; tentative D call: TRBD2 (5 bases). The CDR3 loop spans 11 amino acids. V was cut by 9 bases and J by 2 bases, with 6 bases left in between. The V gene's germline CDR1 is SNHLY and CDR2 FYNNEI. The variable domain in full, with the rest retrieved from reference TRBV2 and TRBJ2-3, is EPEVTQTPSHQVTQMGQEVILRCVPISNHLYFYWYRQILGQKVEFLVSFYNNEISEKSEIFDDQFSVERPDGSNFTLKIRSTKLEDSAMYFCAREVTDTQYFGPGTRLTVL.

The chain is built from TRBV29-1 and TRBJ2-7, with 7 bases fitting TRBD1. V trimming: 4 bases; J trimming: 4 bases; junction bases outside the gene matches: 16. This CDR3 is built from 16 residues. Per the germline V gene, CDR1 is SQVTM and CDR2 is ANQGSEA. Here the CDR3 DNA reads TGCAGCGTTGCTGCTACATCGACAGGGTACAGGTACGAGCAGTACTTC. Translated: CSVAATSTGYRYEQYF.

The chain is built from TRBV5-1 and TRBJ2-3; D is possibly TRBD1 (5 bases). CDR1 SGHRS and CDR2 YFSETQ come from the germline V gene. V was trimmed by 4 bases and J by 4 bases, leaving 13 bases between them. CDR3 length: 14 residues. CDR3 amino acids: CASSLVRVADTQYF. As DNA, the CDR3 is TGCGCCAGCAGCCTGGTCAGGGTGGCAGATACGCAGTATTTT. The complete variable domain, with remaining parts taken from reference TRBV5-1 and TRBJ2-3, reads KAGVTQTPRYLIKTRGQQVTLSCSPISGHRSVSWYQQTPGQGLQFLFEYFSETQRNKGNFPGRFSGRQFSNSRSEMNVSTLELGDSALYLCASSLVRVADTQYFGPGTRLTVL.

The gene calls are TRBV19 and TRBJ1-5, with a weak D call TRBD1 (5 bases). V was pared by 4 bases and J by 3 bases, with 13 bases between. Germline CDR1 LNHDA, CDR2 SQIVND (reference sequence). The CDR3 spans 15 residues. The DNA of the CDR3 is TGTGCCAGTAGTAGTCGGGACGGCGACAATCAGCCCCAGCATTTT. It encodes CASSSRDGDNQPQHF.

This clone came up a few times. J is TRBJ2-7 and V is TRBV5-1, with no clear D. The CDR3 is made up of 13 amino acids. V was shortened by 1 base and J by 5 bases, with 10 bases between the two germline ends. CDR1 SGHRS and CDR2 YFSETQ come from the germline V gene. The DNA of the CDR3 is TGCGCCAGCAGCTTGTACGTCGGCGACGAGCAGTACTTC. Its protein is CASSLYVGDEQYF.

The J gene is TRBJ2-1, the V gene TRBV3-1 (or the pseudogene TRBV3-2); the D gene could be TRBD1 or TRBD2 (5 bases each). V was trimmed by 4 bases and J by 6 bases, leaving 22 bases between them. Looked up from germline, CDR1 is LGHDT and CDR2 is YNNKEL (reference sequence). The CDR3 length is 17 residues. The CDR3 DNA reads TGTGCCAGCAGCCTGGCCGCGAGGGTGAGGGGCTCCAATGAGCAGTTCTTC. It codes for CASSLAARVRGSNEQFF.

This clone appeared a few times. In DNA form, the CDR3 reads TGCGCCAGCAGTCCGGGCGGGGAGGTGAACATTCAGTACTTC. Its translation is CASSPGGEVNIQYF. V usage is TRBV4-3 and J usage is TRBJ2-4; a weak D match, TRBD2 (6 bases). Per the germline V gene, CDR1 is LGHNA and CDR2 is YSLEER. The V and J ends lost 6 bases and 7 bases respectively, with 16 bases between them. This CDR3 has 14 residues.

This clone is a singleton in its sample. J is TRBJ1-1 and V is TRBV4-1, with 7 bases that match TRBD1. This CDR3 has 15 amino acids. With 4 bases clipped from V and 1 base from J, the junction kept 6 bases outside the gene matches. The germline V gene encodes CDR1 MGHRA and CDR2 YSYEKL. The CDR3 spells CASSLSGGGNTEAFF. For the CDR3, the DNA is TGCGCCAGCAGCCTATCAGGGGGGGGGAACACTGAAGCTTTCTTT.

The V gene is TRBV7-9, the J gene TRBJ1-1; D might be TRBD1 (5 bases). The germline V gene has CDR1 SEHNR and CDR2 FQNEAQ (reference sequence). This CDR3 region has 13 residues. Trimming stripped 5 bases from V and 5 bases from J, with 12 bases between. The CDR3 spells CASSPRVGTEAFF. In DNA form, the CDR3 reads TGTGCCAGCAGCCCCAGGGTGGGGACTGAAGCTTTCTTT.

This chain's CDR3 is CASSVGLTTSYEQYF. For the CDR3, the DNA is TGTGCCAGCAGCGTTGGACTAACCACCTCCTACGAGCAGTACTTC. This chain joins TRBV9 and TRBJ2-7; possible D gene TRBD2, 6 bases. The CDR3 contains 15 residues. The germline CDR1 and CDR2 sequences are SGDLS and YYNGEE. The V and J ends lost 2 bases and 0 bases respectively, with 12 bases between them.

The chain recombines TRBV24-1 with TRBJ1-2; tentative D call: TRBD1 (5 bases). The CDR3 extends over 13 amino acids. From germline, CDR1 is KGHDR and CDR2 SFDVKD. V shed 3 bases and J shed 6 bases, with 10 bases lying between them. CDR3 residues: CATSDDSDHGYTF. As DNA, the CDR3 is TGTGCCACCAGTGATGACAGTGATCATGGCTACACCTTC.

The genes are TRBV7-2 and TRBJ2-3; D may match TRBD1 or TRBD2 (5 bases each). V lost 1 base and J lost 0, with 8 bases in between. CDR3 length equals 15 residues. Germline lookup yields CDR1 SGHTA and CDR2 FQGNSA. The CDR3 bases are TGTGCCAGCAGCTTAGAGTGGGGGAGCACAGATACGCAGTATTTT. Translating it yields CASSLEWGSTDTQYF.

The chain has TRBV21-1 and TRBJ2-3; the table calls TRBD2, which could not be checked here. TRBV21-1 is termed a pseudogene. The length of the CDR3 is 17 residues. The CDR3 nucleotides are TGTGCCAGCAGCAAAGCCTTAACTAGCGGGGGCACAGATACGCAGTATTTT. Translation gives CASSKALTSGGTDTQYF.

The chain links TRBV30 to TRBJ2-7, with D possibly being TRBD1 (6 bases). The germline V and J ends were trimmed by 8 bases and 2 bases, with 13 bases remaining between them. CDR3 length equals 12 residues. Germline V gene lookup returns CDR1 GTSNPN and CDR2 SVGIG (reference sequence). CDR3 nucleotide sequence: TGTGCCCAGAAACAGGGTACCTACGAGCAGTACTTC. Translating it yields CAQKQGTYEQYF. The full variable domain, rest sourced from reference TRBV30 and TRBJ2-7, is SQTIHQWPATLVQPVGSPLSLECTVEGTSNPNLYWYRQAAGRGLQLLFYSVGIGQISSEVPQNLSASRPQDRQFILSSKKLLLSDSGFYLCAQKQGTYEQYFGPGTRLTVT.

The rearrangement uses TRBV11-2 and TRBJ1-1; no definite D call. CDR3 length: 15 residues. V was pared by 2 bases and J by 6 bases, with 16 bases between. Germline CDR1 SGHAT, CDR2 FQNNGV. The CDR3 region has the DNA TGTGCCAGCAGCTTACCAGGCGCCCGGGCAGCTGAAGCTTTCTTT. This sequence encodes CASSLPGARAAEAFF.

The chain employs TRBV6-5 and TRBJ1-3; D remains ambiguous. This CDR3 is 13 amino acids long. Germline CDR1 reads MNHEY; CDR2 reads SVGAGI. The V end lost 6 bases, the J end lost 0 bases, and 6 bases lay between the germline ends. The CDR3 DNA sequence: TGTGCCAGCAGCGACACCTCTGGAAACACCATATATTTT. Translating gives CASSDTSGNTIYF.

The CDR3 coding sequence is TGTGCCAGCAGCTTAGACCGGACGGCCCTTGAAGCTTTCTTT. Translated: CASSLDRTALEAFF. The chain carries TRBV7-2 and TRBJ1-1; D not resolved. CDR1 SGHTA and CDR2 FQGNSA come from the germline V gene. The CDR3 contains 14 residues. V was shortened by 1 base and J by 7 bases, with 13 bases between the two germline ends.

This clone was seen only a few times. The chain is built from TRBV18 and TRBJ1-2; 8 nucleotides match TRBD1. The CDR3 sequence is 15 residues long. V shed 2 bases, J shed 6 bases, and the junction held 8 bases outside the gene matches. Germline assignment: CDR1 KGHSH and CDR2 LQKENI. The CDR3 DNA is TGTGCCAGCTCACCAACCAGACAGGGGCCGGATGGCTACACCTTC. Translation: CASSPTRQGPDGYTF. Supplemented by reference TRBV18 and TRBJ1-2, the full variable domain reads NAGVMQNPRHLVRRRGQEARLRCSPMKGHSHVYWYRQLPEEGLKFMVYLQKENIIDESGMPKERFSAEFPKEGPSILRIQQVVRGDSAAYFCASSPTRQGPDGYTFGSGTRLTVV.

J is TRBJ1-6 and V is TRBV19, with unresolved D. In germline, CDR1 is LNHDA, CDR2 SQIVND (reference sequence). Trimming stripped 3 bases from V and 7 bases from J, with 10 bases between. This CDR3 has 14 amino acids. CDR3: CASSILRENSPLHF. For the CDR3, the DNA is TGTGCCAGTAGTATTCTCCGGGAAAATTCACCCCTCCACTTT.

The V gene is TRBV5-1, the J gene TRBJ2-3; 8 bases line up with TRBD2. Per germline, CDR1 SGHRS and CDR2 YFSETQ. CDR3 length equals 14 residues. With 3 bases clipped from V and 4 bases from J, the junction kept 4 bases outside the gene matches. The DNA of the CDR3 is TGCGCCAGCAGCTCGGGACTAGTTTCAGATACGCAGTATTTT. Amino acids: CASSSGLVSDTQYF.

This clone was counted a few times. V and J are TRBV2 and TRBJ2-7; D could derive from TRBD1 or TRBD2 (6 bases each). Germline lookup yields CDR1 SNHLY and CDR2 FYNNEI. The CDR3 is 16 amino acids. Deletions cut 3 bases from V and 0 bases from J, with 15 bases between. The CDR3 sequence is CASSDPGGGSSYEQYF. The CDR3 DNA sequence: TGTGCCAGCAGTGATCCCGGAGGGGGAAGCTCCTACGAGCAGTACTTC.

CDR3 coding DNA: TGTGCCAGCGGCGGAACAGGGGCGATTTACGAGCAGTACTTC. Its protein product is CASGGTGAIYEQYF. The chain couples TRBV7-9 to TRBJ2-7, with 7 bases identical to TRBD1. Germline CDR1 is SEHNR and CDR2 is FQNEAQ (reference sequence). J was trimmed by 4 bases and V by 8 bases; bases with no gene match: 11. The CDR3 is 14 residues long.